This TCR beta chain was recovered during a study of cytomegalovirus exposure and HLA in healthy donors. The V gene end was trimmed by 0 bases and the J gene end by 2 bases; junction bases not matched to a gene: 9. This CDR3 spans 18 amino acids. Germline CDR1 and CDR2: SGHRS and YFSETQ. Turning to this clone: As yet, its antigen is unknown.

Study results and caveats: TRBV6-2, TRBV6-3 and some other V segments were unresolvable in 87-base-pair reads. The listing of fewer than 200 TCR beta chains classed them as cytomegalovirus-associated. Analysis performed later found around 15,000 TCR beta sequences associated with HLA alleles at 0.05 false discovery rate.

PCR employed 60 Vbeta and 13 Jbeta primers. TCRdb's copy holds only in-frame clones and misses some; the assay was immunoSEQ multiplex PCR. Of under 200,000 clones listed, 80% to 90% were seen once; the top ten hold almost 9.5%. Healthy bone marrow donors made up the donor group. The source material was PBMCs. The receptor comes from a man between 18 and 35 years old in good health and CMV-seropositive. The rearrangement uses TRBV5-1 and TRBJ2-5; the match to TRBD2 covers 11 bases. The CDR3 nucleotides read TGCGCCAGCAGCTTGGCCGGTAGGGGACTAGCGGAACAAGAGACCCAGTACTTC. Translating gives CASSLAGRGLAEQETQYF.